The rows below give T cell receptor beta chains drawn from one sample of a study of T cell clones after liver transplantation. Assay: immunoSEQ multiplex PCR; the TCRdb copy retains only in-frame clones and omits some. The sample records about 99,000 clones, around 86% being singletons. This specimen consisted of CD4+ T cells from blood, obtained before liver transplant. All receptors come from a human donor who received a liver transplant. The CDR3 runs from the conserved cysteine through the conserved F or W. Each record gives: clone size, J gene, V gene, CDR3 length, CDR3 protein. Some rows have no size entry. The others give once, few or many, or a class for an expanded clone.

>.|TRBJ1-1|TRBV9|12
CASSDLRKAPFF
>.|TRBJ1-3|TRBV6-1|15
CASSEYRGLGNTIYF
>.|TRBJ2-3|TRBV5-1|14
CASSLATPTDTQYF
>.|TRBJ1-2|TRBV9|16
CASSVARDRGNYGYTF
>.|TRBJ2-2|TRBV29-1|13
CSVDSGYTGELFF
>few|TRBJ2-7|TRBV6-1|18
CASSASTGTGGQGYEQYF
>.|TRBJ2-7|TRBV7-2|14
CASSSTGGPYEQYF
>.|TRBJ2-1|TRBV18|16
CASSPRSNSAYNEQFF
>once|TRBJ1-1|TRBV5-1|15
CASTRTSGGATEAFF
>.|TRBJ1-5|TRBV6-5|15
CASSARQGGGQPQHF
>.|TRBJ2-7|TRBV4-1|17
CASSQRTSGRPSNEQYF
>.|TRBJ1-1|TRBV11-2|11
CASSLGPEAFF
>.|TRBJ2-1|TRBV4-1|14
CASSQGLAGEEQFF
>.|TRBJ2-1|TRBV7-3|14
CASSLGAGQMWQFF
>.|TRBJ1-6|TRBV4-3|14
CASSQDRKLSPLHF
>.|TRBJ2-6|TRBV2|15
CASSEQGLGANVLTF
>.|TRBJ2-3|TRBV11-3|18
CASSLWVGAVPSTDTQYF
>few|TRBJ1-5|TRBV7-8|15
CASSLYRSLNQPQHF
>many|TRBJ2-7|TRBV7-9|16
CASSYTGQGARNEQYF
>many|TRBJ2-7|TRBV5-5|14
CASNGPGQDYEQYF
>.|TRBJ1-3|TRBV20-1|11
CSAREGNTIYF
>once|TRBJ2-5|TRBV2|14
CASTRGGAQETQYF
>.|TRBJ2-7|TRBV25-1|13
CASSRLSSYEQYF
>once|TRBJ2-5|TRBV29-1|12
CSSGQGQETQYF
>.|TRBJ2-3|TRBV18|14
CASSMGGQADTQYF
>.|TRBJ1-6|TRBV5-6|15
CASSSSPGYNSPLHF
>.|TRBJ2-2|TRBV7-2|15
CASSQRGAGPGELFF
>once|TRBJ2-3|TRBV5-4|15
CASSVGPRETDTQYF
>.|TRBJ2-7|TRBV25-1|14
CASISSGRPYEQYF
>few|TRBJ1-1|TRBV19|14
CASLNRVENTEAFF
>.|TRBJ2-7|TRBV10-3|17
CAISESLKLAGGYEQYF